This TCR beta chain comes out of a study of blood T cell repertoires in COVID-19. At the level of the study: The study drew acute and convalescent COVID-19 samples from the United States, Italy and Spain. PBMCs, B-cell-depleted T cells, or T cells provided the cDNA or gDNA that made up the material.

With V trimmed by 2 bases and J by 8 bases, 10 bases remained unmatched. The germline gives CDR1 MNHNS, CDR2 SASEGT. This CDR3 comprises 17 residues. Source study methods: Amplified reference gene primers provided the basis for estimating nucleated cell counts. Clones were read by immunoSEQ multiplex PCR, and TCRdb kept only the in-frame ones, dropping some. The V and J calls and clone size are taken from that table; D and trimming were inferred from the DNA. The table includes roughly 380,000 clones, 85% detected once. The sample was peripheral blood. This clonotype was obtained from a woman aged 18-30 years with acute or convalescent COVID-19. V and J are TRBV6-1 and TRBJ1-6; 9 bases are a match to TRBD1. The CDR3 spells CASSERGWGTGYSPLHF. CDR3 sequence (DNA): TGTGCCAGCAGTGAAAGGGGGTGGGGGACAGGGTATTCACCCCTCCACTTT.